The 17 T cell receptor beta chains listed next were all sequenced from one sample in a study of OX40 agonist ivuxolimab in advanced cancers. The method was immunoSEQ multiplex PCR; TCRdb's version includes in-frame clones alone and lacks a portion of them. The profile covers just over 90,000 clones, with approximately 89% appearing a single time and about 0.87% taken by the ten largest. The sample consisted of CD4+ or CD8+ T cells sorted from blood, taken in a trial of the OX40 agonist ivuxolimab. The receptors originated from an adult with an advanced solid tumor such as melanoma, head and neck, liver or kidney cancer.

This chain uses TRBV11-3 with TRBJ2-7; 11 bases are shared with TRBD2. This CDR3 contains 14 residues. V gave up 5 bases and J gave up 3 bases; unmatched junction bases: 3. Looked up from germline, CDR1 is SGHNT and CDR2 is YENEEA. Here the CDR3 DNA reads TGTGCCAGCAGCCCTACTAGCGGGAGCTACGAGCAGTACTTC. It yields the protein CASSPTSGSYEQYF.

V is TRBV28 and J is TRBJ2-5; possible D gene TRBD2, 5 bases. V lost 2 bases to trimming and J lost 4 bases, with 11 bases between them. Germline lookup yields CDR1 MDHEN and CDR2 SYDVKM. The CDR3 loop spans 14 amino acids. DNA of the CDR3: TGTGCCAGCAGTTTAAAGATTGCGGGAGAGACCCAGTACTTC. The encoded protein is CASSLKIAGETQYF. Supplemented by reference TRBV28 and TRBJ2-5, the full variable domain reads DVKVTQSSRYLVKRTGEKVFLECVQDMDHENMFWYRQDPGLGLRLIYFSYDVKMKEKGDIPEGYSVSREKKERFSLILESASTNQTSMYLCASSLKIAGETQYFGPGTRLLVL.

This chain connects TRBV5-6 to TRBJ2-1, with a tentative D call TRBD2 (5 bases). Per the germline V gene, CDR1 is SGHDT and CDR2 is YYEEEE. This CDR3 has 14 residues. The V and J ends lost 4 bases and 0 bases respectively, with 8 bases between them. CDR3 protein: CASSPRDSYNEQFF. CDR3 bases: TGTGCCAGCAGCCCCCGGGACTCCTACAATGAGCAGTTCTTC. The full variable domain, rest sourced from reference TRBV5-6 and TRBJ2-1, is DAGVTQSPTHLIKTRGQQVTLRCSPKSGHDTVSWYQQALGQGPQFIFQYYEEEERQRGNFPDRFSGHQFPNYSSELNVNALLLGDSALYLCASSPRDSYNEQFFGPGTRLTVL.

CDR3 bases: TGCGCCAGCAGCTTGGCCGGGGTCTACAACCTTAACACCGGGGAGCTGTTTTTT. It translates to CASSLAGVYNLNTGELFF. The chain couples TRBV5-1 to TRBJ2-2; maybe TRBD2 (5 bases). The CDR3 is 18 amino acids. V was trimmed by 0 bases and J by 2 bases, leaving 17 bases between them. Germline-derived CDR1 and CDR2 are SGHRS and YFSETQ. Combining the CDR3 with reference TRBV5-1 and TRBJ2-2 gives the whole variable domain KAGVTQTPRYLIKTRGQQVTLSCSPISGHRSVSWYQQTPGQGLQFLFEYFSETQRNKGNFPGRFSGRQFSNSRSEMNVSTLELGDSALYLCASSLAGVYNLNTGELFFGEGSRLTVL.

The rearrangement uses TRBV10-3 and TRBJ2-3; TRBD1 might be the D (6 bases). V shed 8 bases and J shed 6 bases, with 15 bases lying between them. Germline loops: CDR1 ENHRY, CDR2 SYGVKD. The CDR3 consists of 13 residues. For the CDR3, the DNA is TGTGCCATCCGTGTTGCAGGGGTGGATACGCAGTATTTT. Protein sequence: CAIRVAGVDTQYF.

To note about this clone: At one boundary the junction diverges from the germline segment, which might be a read error. V gene TRBV7-7 combines with J gene TRBJ2-2; D gene uncertain. Germline CDR1 is SSHAT and CDR2 is FNYEAQ (reference sequence). This CDR3 has 14 amino acids. The CDR3 DNA reads TGTGCTAGCAGCTTAGATGGCGACACCGGGGAGCTGTTTTTT. Its protein product is CASSLDGDTGELFF.

The rearrangement uses TRBV4-2 and TRBJ2-3; possible D gene TRBD1, 6 bases. V lost 4 bases to trimming and J lost 2 bases, with 16 bases between them. Germline V lookup: CDR1 LGHNA, CDR2 YNFKEQ. This CDR3 has 16 amino acids. The CDR3 bases are TGTGCCAGCAGCCGGGACACGTCAGGAGTCACAGATACGCAGTATTTT. Its translation: CASSRDTSGVTDTQYF.

The chain has TRBV7-2 and TRBJ2-1; 8 bases are a match to TRBD2. CDR1 is SGHTA, CDR2 FQGNSA, per germline. The V gene end was trimmed by 5 bases and the J gene end by 0 bases; junction bases not matched to a gene: 0. This CDR3 has 14 residues. The CDR3 coding sequence is TGTGCCAGCAGCCGGGGGGGCTCCTACAATGAGCAGTTCTTC. This translates into CASSRGGSYNEQFF.

This sequence joins TRBV11-2 and TRBJ2-3; the D is unclear. The CDR3 has 14 residues. Trimming removed 5 bases at V and 7 bases at J, with 16 bases between. Germline V gene lookup returns CDR1 SGHAT and CDR2 FQNNGV. CDR3 in amino acids: CASSPSGGVNTQYF. CDR3 nucleotide sequence: TGTGCCAGCAGCCCCTCGGGTGGAGTAAATACGCAGTATTTT.

The chain links TRBV6-6 to TRBJ1-1, with no clear D. This CDR3 has 14 amino acids. CDR1 and CDR2 (germline): MNHNY, SVGAGI (reference sequence). V was clipped by 0 bases and J by 2 bases, with 7 bases between them. CDR3 residues: CASSYSGSNTEAFF. The CDR3 nucleotides are TGTGCCAGCAGTTACTCGGGGAGCAACACTGAAGCTTTCTTT.

This clone was detected once. The chain combines TRBV14 with TRBJ1-2, with D hard to call. V dropped 4 bases and J dropped 0 bases, with 12 bases sitting between them. Germline V gene lookup returns CDR1 SGHDN and CDR2 FVKESK. CDR3 size: 15 residues. As DNA, the CDR3 is TGTGCCAGCAGCCCCGTTGGCGGCTCTAACTATGGCTACACCTTC. This translates into CASSPVGGSNYGYTF.

The chain uses TRBV4-1 and TRBJ2-7; 8 bases are shared with TRBD2. This CDR3 spans 16 amino acids. CDR1 and CDR2 (germline): MGHRA, YSYEKL. Trimming cost V 0 bases and J 7 bases; bases outside gene matches: 11. The CDR3 region has the DNA TGCGCCAGCAGCCAAGATCGGGGACTAGATCTTGGGGAGCAGTACTTC. Its translation: CASSQDRGLDLGEQYF.

This chain uses TRBV23-1 with TRBJ2-2, with D uncertain. TRBV23-1 is an open reading frame whose function is uncertain. With 2 bases removed from V and 3 bases from J, the gap between germline ends came to 16 bases. The CDR3 has 17 residues. CDR3 sequence: CASSQTMAPRDTGELFF. The CDR3 coding sequence is TGCGCCAGCAGTCAAACGATGGCGCCCCGAGACACCGGGGAGCTGTTTTTT.

This chain links TRBV5-6 with TRBJ2-7; weak D call: TRBD1 (6 bases). V lost 5 bases and J 0 bases, leaving 15 bases between the germline ends. This CDR3 spans 15 amino acids. Germline-derived CDR1 and CDR2 are SGHDT and YYEEEE. Here the CDR3 reads CASSSQGWGSYEQYF. The CDR3 region has the DNA TGTGCCAGCAGTTCACAGGGTTGGGGCTCCTACGAGCAGTACTTC.

The chain employs TRBV7-8 and TRBJ2-3; 9 bases fit TRBD1. J gave up 7 bases and V 4 bases, and 9 bases lay outside the gene matches. The CDR3 has 15 amino acids. Germline-derived CDR1 and CDR2 are SGHVS and FQNEAQ. For the CDR3, the DNA is TGTGCCAGCAGCTCAATGGGACAGGGTGCAAATACGCAGTATTTT. Protein: CASSSMGQGANTQYF.

This chain uses TRBV4-3 with TRBJ2-5; no clear D. The germline V and J ends were trimmed by 1 base and 8 bases, with 14 bases remaining between them. Germline V gives CDR1 LGHNA, CDR2 YSLEER. This CDR3 is 14 amino acids long. For the CDR3, the DNA is TGCGCCAGCAGCCAAGGCCCCCGGGCGGAAACCCAGTACTTC. This gives the protein CASSQGPRAETQYF.

A single count supports this clone. The rearrangement links TRBV6-1 to TRBJ1-4, with D unresolved. Germline V gene lookup returns CDR1 MNHNS and CDR2 SASEGT. The V end lost 7 bases, the J end lost 16 bases, and 19 bases lay between the germline ends. CDR3 length: 12 residues. The chain's CDR3 is CASKHGEETPFF. In DNA, the CDR3 is TGTGCCAGCAAACACGGGGAGGAAACTCCGTTTTTT.